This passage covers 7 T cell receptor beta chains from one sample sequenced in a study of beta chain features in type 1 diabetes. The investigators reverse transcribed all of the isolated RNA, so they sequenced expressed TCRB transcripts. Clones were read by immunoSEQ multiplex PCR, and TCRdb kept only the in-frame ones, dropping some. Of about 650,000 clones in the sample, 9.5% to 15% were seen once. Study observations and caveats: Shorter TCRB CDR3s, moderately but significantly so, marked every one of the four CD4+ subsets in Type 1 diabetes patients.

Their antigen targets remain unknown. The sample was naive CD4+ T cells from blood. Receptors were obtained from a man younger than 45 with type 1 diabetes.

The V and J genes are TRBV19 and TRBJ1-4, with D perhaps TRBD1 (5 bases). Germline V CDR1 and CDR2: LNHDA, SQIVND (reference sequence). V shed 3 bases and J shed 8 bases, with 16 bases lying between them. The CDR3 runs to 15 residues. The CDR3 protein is CASSIADRLGEKLFF. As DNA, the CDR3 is TGTGCCAGTAGTATCGCTGACAGACTAGGCGAAAAACTGTTTTTT.

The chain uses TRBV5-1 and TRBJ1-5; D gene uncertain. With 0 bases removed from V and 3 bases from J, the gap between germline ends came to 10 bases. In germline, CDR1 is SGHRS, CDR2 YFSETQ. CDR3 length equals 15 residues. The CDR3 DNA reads TGCGCCAGCAGCTTGGGGGGTTCGGACAATCAGCCCCAGCATTTT. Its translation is CASSLGGSDNQPQHF.

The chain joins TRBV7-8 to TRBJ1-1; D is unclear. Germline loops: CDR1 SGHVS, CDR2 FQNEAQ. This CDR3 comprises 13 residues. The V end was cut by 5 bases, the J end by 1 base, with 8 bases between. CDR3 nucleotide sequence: TGTGCCAGCAGCCCTCGACAGAACACTGAAGCTTTCTTT. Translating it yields CASSPRQNTEAFF.

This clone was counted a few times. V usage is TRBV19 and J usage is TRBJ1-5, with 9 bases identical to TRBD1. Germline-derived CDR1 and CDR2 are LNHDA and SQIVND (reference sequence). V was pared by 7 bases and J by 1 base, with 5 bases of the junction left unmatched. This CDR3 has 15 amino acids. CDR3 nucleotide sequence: TGTGCCAGTATGGGGGACAGGGCAAGCAATCAGCCCCAGCATTTT. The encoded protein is CASMGDRASNQPQHF. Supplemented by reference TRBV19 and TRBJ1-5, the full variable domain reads DGGITQSPKYLFRKEGQNVTLSCEQNLNHDAMYWYRQDPGQGLRLIYYSQIVNDFQKGDIAEGYSVSREKKESFPLTVTSAQKNPTAFYLCASMGDRASNQPQHFGDGTRLSIL.

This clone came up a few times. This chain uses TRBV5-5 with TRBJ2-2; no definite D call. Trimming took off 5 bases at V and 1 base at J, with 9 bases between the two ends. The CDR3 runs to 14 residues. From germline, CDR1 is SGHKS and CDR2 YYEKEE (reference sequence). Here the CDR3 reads CASRPAMNTGELFF. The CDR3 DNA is TGTGCCAGCAGACCCGCAATGAACACCGGGGAGCTGTTTTTT. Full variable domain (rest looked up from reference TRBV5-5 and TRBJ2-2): DAGVTQSPTHLIKTRGQQVTLRCSPISGHKSVSWYQQVLGQGPQFIFQYYEKEERGRGNFPDRFSARQFPNYSSELNVNALLLGDSALYLCASRPAMNTGELFFGEGSRLTVL.

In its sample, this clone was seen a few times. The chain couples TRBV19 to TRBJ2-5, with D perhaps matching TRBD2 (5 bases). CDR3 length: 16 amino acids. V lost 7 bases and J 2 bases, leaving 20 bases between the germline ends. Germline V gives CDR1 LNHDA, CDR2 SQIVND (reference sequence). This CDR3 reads CASIPLLSGVQETQYF. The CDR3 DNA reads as TGTGCCAGTATTCCCCTCCTCAGCGGCGTTCAAGAGACCCAGTACTTC.

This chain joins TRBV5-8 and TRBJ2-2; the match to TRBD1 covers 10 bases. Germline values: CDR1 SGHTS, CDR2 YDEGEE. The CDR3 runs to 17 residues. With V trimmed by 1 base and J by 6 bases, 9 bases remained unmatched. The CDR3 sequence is CASSLLIRQGAAGELFF. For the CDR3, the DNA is TGTGCCAGCAGCTTGCTAATCCGACAGGGGGCGGCCGGGGAGCTGTTTTTT.